Shown below are 7 T cell receptor beta chains from a single sample sequenced in a study of T-cell memory formation after mild COVID-19. TCRdb ran MiXCR on the 5' RACE reads and lists one entry per CDR3 protein. In the table there are some 120,000 distinct CDR3 sequences, roughly 15% of which are singletons. What was sequenced was PBMCs or a T cell subset sorted from them (not recorded which). Receptors were obtained from an adult woman who had mild COVID-19 (a few samples of this study predate the infection). Cell type and time point are not known.

The rearrangement links TRBV4-2 to TRBJ1-3; 8 bases are a match to TRBD1. Unmatched junction bases numbered 2, after V lost 0 bases and J lost 4 bases. Germline V CDR1 and CDR2: LGHNA, YNFKEQ. This CDR3 contains 15 residues. CDR3 sequence (DNA): TGTGCCAGCAGCCAAGAGGCAGGGGGCGGAAACACCATATATTTT. Translation: CASSQEAGGGNTIYF.

In its sample, this clonotype was seen a few times. The chain joins TRBV6-2 or TRBV6-3 to TRBJ2-7, with D perhaps TRBD1 (6 bases). Between the trimmed V and J ends, which lost 6 bases and 3 bases, there was a span of 21 bases. Germline values: CDR1 MNHEY, CDR2 SVGEGT. The CDR3 consists of 16 residues. The CDR3 region is CASSARGRGPIYEQYF. Written as DNA, the CDR3 is TGTGCCAGCAGCGCCAGGGGACGGGGACCGATCTACGAGCAGTACTTC.

The rearrangement links TRBV6-5 to TRBJ1-3; 7 bases map to TRBD1. The J segment lost 4 bases and the V segment lost 5 bases, leaving 8 bases of the junction unmatched. The germline CDR1 and CDR2 sequences are MNHEY and SVGAGI. The CDR3 loop spans 15 amino acids. The CDR3 loop reads CASSRTTGFGNTIYF. CDR3 nucleotides: TGTGCCAGCAGTCGCACGACAGGGTTCGGAAACACCATATATTTT.

This clonotype has only a few counts. V usage is TRBV29-1 and J usage is TRBJ2-7, with D possibly matching TRBD1 (6 bases). Trimming took 0 bases from V and 3 from J, leaving 15 bases between them. The CDR3 totals 15 residues. CDR1 is SQVTM, CDR2 ANQGSEA, per germline. As DNA, the CDR3 is TGCAGCGTTGAAGATCGCCGCAGGGGAGTCTACGAGCAGTACTTC. Protein: CSVEDRRRGVYEQYF.

This clonotype was counted ten times or more. This sequence joins TRBV7-9 and TRBJ2-5; TRBD2 might be the D (6 bases). Germline V lookup: CDR1 SEHNR, CDR2 FQNEAQ (reference sequence). The length of the CDR3 is 15 residues. The ends were cut back, 4 bases at V and 3 bases at J, with 15 bases in the middle. CDR3 loop: CASSSEGRTKETQYF. CDR3 nucleotide sequence: TGTGCCAGCAGCTCAGAGGGACGGACTAAAGAGACCCAGTACTTC.

V is TRBV6-5 and J is TRBJ2-4; D is unresolved. V lost 6 bases and J lost 0, with 12 bases in between. CDR1 MNHEY and CDR2 SVGAGI come from the germline V gene. The CDR3 spans 15 residues. This CDR3 reads CASSPPVLAKNIQYF. CDR3 DNA sequence: TGTGCCAGCAGCCCCCCCGTCCTAGCCAAAAACATTCAGTACTTC.

This rearrangement joins TRBV7-6 to TRBJ2-7; 7 nucleotides agree with TRBD1. The V segment lost 0 bases and the J segment 5 bases; nucleotides outside the gene matches: 4. The germline V gene encodes CDR1 SGHVS and CDR2 FNYEAQ. This CDR3 has 14 residues. The CDR3 DNA reads TGTGCCAGCAGCTTAGCCACAGGGGACCACGAGCAGTACTTC. Its translation: CASSLATGDHEQYF.